The clone carrying this T cell receptor beta chain has a handful of counts. Within the sample, other DNA sequences also encode this same CDR3. This entry belongs to a study of beta chain features in type 1 diabetes. Germline trimming cut 6 bases from V and 3 bases from J; bases unmatched to any gene: 7. CDR1 and CDR2 from the germline V gene are SQVTM and ANQGSEA. The CDR3 has 13 amino acids. What was sequenced were expressed TCRB transcripts, since all of the isolated RNA had been reverse transcribed. Naive, central memory and regulatory T cell samples yielded around 3.5 million reads on average. Sequencing used immunoSEQ multiplex PCR; TCRdb keeps in-frame clones, though not all of them. Of a few hundred thousand clones in the sample, 25% to 30% are singletons; the top ten hold 3.5% to 4%.

The sample was central memory CD4+ T cells from blood. The sequence was obtained from a man in his thirties or forties in good health. The chain combines TRBV29-1 with TRBJ2-7; 8 bases are shared with TRBD1. The CDR3 sequence is CSVTGQGGYEQYF. The CDR3 nucleotides are TGCAGCGTAACAGGACAGGGTGGCTACGAGCAGTACTTC.